This T cell receptor (beta chain) derives from a study of blood T cell repertoires in COVID-19. Study summary: The study drew acute and convalescent COVID-19 samples from the United States, Italy and Spain.

The sample holds a few counts of this clone. Data came from immunoSEQ multiplex PCR; TCRdb stores just in-frame clones and leaves some out. This repertoire shows more than 100,000 clones, less than 90% found once; its top ten account for under 1.5%. CDR3 length: 16 amino acids. V gave up 1 base and J gave up 2 bases, with 14 bases separating them. Germline V gives CDR1 MGHDK, CDR2 SYGVNS. This chain uses TRBV25-1 with TRBJ1-2; maybe TRBD1 (5 bases). This receptor was identified in a man aged 55 to 70 with acute or convalescent COVID-19. The specimen sequenced was peripheral blood. CDR3: CASSEFLEGRNYGYTF. Here the CDR3 DNA reads TGTGCCAGCAGTGAATTCTTGGAGGGGAGAAACTATGGCTACACCTTC.